This TCR beta chain was documented in a study of human T cells and chemical hapten exposure. Study-level background: 2% DPC applied to a roughly 2 cm by roughly 2 cm arm area sensitized donors.

This clonotype has a count of ten or more. Its antigen is not identified. The CDR3 totals 16 residues. From germline, CDR1 is SGHAT and CDR2 FQNNGV. Losses at the gene ends were 5 bases for V and 7 bases for J; bases not matched to a gene: 12. Study observations and caveats: Relative to control repertoires, expanded TCRs gave rise to significantly more large CDR3 similarity clusters. Since the donors had alopecia, their immune response may not be the same as that of healthy people.

Time point here: patch test 1, 2 weeks after DPC sensitization. Specified treatment: therapeutic diphenylcyclopropenone sensitization with weekly scalp DPC. TCRdb re-analysed the RACE reads in MiXCR, keeping a single row per CDR3 protein. The repertoire consists of 150,000 to 200,000 distinct CDR3 sequences, with about 14% occurring once and the leading ten covering 1.5% to 2%. This TCR derives from a woman between 25 and 40 years old with alopecia areata. Some clones in this sample may be carry-over from other donors' samples. The material was whole blood, obtained in connection with sensitization to the hapten diphenylcyclopropenone (DPC). V usage is TRBV11-2 and J usage is TRBJ2-1; 9 nucleotides match TRBD2. The CDR3 region has the DNA TGTGCCAGCAGCGGGGAGGTTAGCGGGAGTGGAAATGAGCAGTTCTTC. This codes for CASSGEVSGSGNEQFF. The complete variable domain, with remaining parts taken from reference TRBV11-2 and TRBJ2-1, reads EAGVAQSPRYKIIEKRQSVAFWCNPISGHATLYWYQQILGQGPKLLIQFQNNGVVDDSQLPKDRFSAERLKGVDSTLKIQPAKLEDSAVYLCASSGEVSGSGNEQFFGPGTRLTVL.